The 27 T cell receptor beta chains below were found in one sample sequenced in a study of cytomegalovirus exposure and HLA in healthy donors. Here immunoSEQ multiplex PCR was the method, and the copy in TCRdb shows in-frame clones only, minus some. The table records fewer than 150,000 clones, 80% to 90% of them present only once. Sequencing was done on a sample of PBMCs. These receptors originate from a woman between 18 and 29 years old in good health and CMV-seropositive.

The chain is built from TRBV7-4 and TRBJ2-7; D unclear. Trimming took off 4 bases at V and 0 bases at J, with 10 bases between the two ends. Per germline, CDR1 SGHVT and CDR2 SQSDAQ. The CDR3 is made up of 14 amino acids. CDR3 sequence reads: CASSYLTSSYEQYF. In DNA form, the CDR3 reads TGTGCCAGCAGCTATTTGACTTCCTCCTACGAGCAGTACTTC.

This chain links TRBV6-1 with TRBJ2-7; maybe TRBD2 (6 bases). Trimming cost V 2 bases and J 1 base, with 12 bases left between them. CDR1 and CDR2 from the germline V gene are MNHNS and SASEGT. This CDR3 region has 15 residues. In nucleotides, the CDR3 is TGTGCCAGCAGTGAATTCCTCGGGAGTTCCTACGAGCAGTACTTC. This encodes CASSEFLGSSYEQYF.

This chain links TRBV7-9 with TRBJ2-7; a weak D match, TRBD2 (6 bases). The CDR3 is made up of 15 amino acids. Trimming took off 1 base at V and 4 bases at J, with 14 bases between the two ends. The V gene's germline CDR1 is SEHNR and CDR2 FQNEAQ (reference sequence). The CDR3 sequence is CASSLVGLASYEQYF. The CDR3 DNA reads TGTGCCAGCAGCTTAGTCGGGCTAGCGTCGTACGAGCAGTACTTC.

This chain links TRBV6-5 with TRBJ2-7; perhaps TRBD2 as D (6 bases). V lost 6 bases, J lost 5 bases, and 14 bases lay in between. The CDR3 is 13 residues long. Germline CDR1 reads MNHEY; CDR2 reads SVGAGI. CDR3 sequence (DNA): TGTGCCAGCAGGCCCGGAGGGAGAGACGAGCAGTACTTC. It yields the protein CASRPGGRDEQYF.

This clone has only a few counts. The chain joins TRBV25-1 to TRBJ2-7; TRBD1 matches at 8 bases. In germline, CDR1 is MGHDK, CDR2 SYGVNS. This CDR3 has 14 amino acids. The V segment lost 3 bases and the J segment 4 bases; nucleotides outside the gene matches: 5. CDR3 in DNA: TGTGCCAGCAGTGACCCGGACAGGGAGTACGAGCAGTACTTC. This encodes CASSDPDREYEQYF.

This clone was observed a single time. V usage is TRBV6-6 and J usage is TRBJ2-7; possibly TRBD1 for D (5 bases). Germline-derived CDR1 and CDR2 are MNHNY and SVGAGI (reference sequence). The ends were cut back, 11 bases at V and 2 bases at J, with 10 bases in the middle. CDR3 size: 11 residues. CDR3: CACQGAYEQYF. The CDR3 coding sequence is TGTGCCTGCCAGGGCGCCTACGAGCAGTACTTC.

This clone is a singleton in its sample. J is TRBJ1-2 and V is TRBV5-1, with TRBD1 matching 7 bases. The CDR3 is made up of 17 amino acids. V gave up 0 bases and J gave up 2 bases; unmatched junction bases: 10. Germline V gene lookup returns CDR1 SGHRS and CDR2 YFSETQ. CDR3 amino acids: CASSLGGTAISNYGYTF. As DNA, the CDR3 is TGCGCCAGCAGCTTGGGCGGGACAGCCATCTCCAACTATGGCTACACCTTC.

In its sample, this clone was seen once. The chain combines TRBV5-1 with TRBJ2-5; 9 positions match TRBD2. CDR1 is SGHRS, CDR2 YFSETQ, per germline. The CDR3 loop spans 15 amino acids. J was trimmed by 4 bases and V by 4 bases; bases with no gene match: 8. DNA for the CDR3: TGCGCCAGCAGCCACCTAGCGGGAAGGGTAGAGACCCAGTACTTC. It translates to CASSHLAGRVETQYF.

This chain connects TRBV30 to TRBJ2-3, with 11 bases fitting TRBD2. The germline V gene has CDR1 GTSNPN and CDR2 SVGIG (reference sequence). The CDR3 totals 17 residues. Trimming at V came to 8 bases and at J to 0 bases, leaving 13 bases not matched to a gene. The CDR3 nucleotides read TGTGCCCGGCTACGGCTAGCGGGGGGATTTAGCACAGATACGCAGTATTTT. This encodes CARLRLAGGFSTDTQYF.

The chain has TRBV7-9 and TRBJ2-2; D may be TRBD2 (5 bases). In germline, CDR1 is SEHNR, CDR2 FQNEAQ (reference sequence). V lost 5 bases and J 4 bases, leaving 14 bases between the germline ends. This CDR3 has 15 amino acids. Written as DNA, the CDR3 is TGTGCCAGCAGCCCAAAGAGGGCGGGCACCGGGGAGCTGTTTTTT. This codes for CASSPKRAGTGELFF.

V gene TRBV2 combines with J gene TRBJ2-1; 13 positions agree with TRBD2. The germline V gene has CDR1 SNHLY and CDR2 FYNNEI. The CDR3 loop spans 17 amino acids. V lost 7 bases to trimming and J lost 6 bases; unmatched junction nucleotides: 12. The DNA for the CDR3 is TGTGCCAGCATTGCCCCTCCGACTAGCGGGGGGCGCAATGAGCAGTTCTTC. It yields the protein CASIAPPTSGGRNEQFF.

V gene TRBV28 combines with J gene TRBJ1-1; maybe TRBD1 (6 bases). CDR3 size: 14 residues. Trimming removed 6 bases from V and 4 bases from J, with 15 bases in between. Germline lookup yields CDR1 MDHEN and CDR2 SYDVKM. The chain's CDR3 is CASSGPGASTEAFF. CDR3 nucleotides: TGTGCCAGCAGCGGACCAGGGGCGAGCACTGAAGCTTTCTTT.

The CDR3 nucleotides read TGCGCCAGCAGCTTGGTTCCAGGGGGCTATGGCTACACCTTC. As protein: CASSLVPGGYGYTF. This chain joins TRBV5-1 and TRBJ1-2, with 7 positions matching TRBD1. V dropped 0 bases and J dropped 4; count of bases not matched to a gene: 3. CDR1 SGHRS and CDR2 YFSETQ come from the germline V gene. The CDR3 extends over 14 amino acids.

V usage is TRBV6-1 and J usage is TRBJ1-1, with TRBD1 identical over 7 bases. Looked up from germline, CDR1 is MNHNS and CDR2 is SASEGT. This CDR3 has 14 residues. Trimming took 4 bases from V and 7 from J; bases not matched to a gene: 9. CDR3 nucleotide sequence: TGTGCCAGCAGTGGGGGACAGTACCAGCTTGAAGCTTTCTTT. Translating gives CASSGGQYQLEAFF.

The gene calls are TRBV18 and TRBJ1-1; D remains unclear. Trimming removed 5 bases from V and 2 bases from J, with 6 bases in between. The CDR3 extends over 12 amino acids. Germline CDR1 KGHSH, CDR2 LQKENI. The CDR3, as DNA: TGTGCCAGCTCAGTATTCAACACTGAAGCTTTCTTT. It encodes CASSVFNTEAFF. Combining the CDR3 with reference TRBV18 and TRBJ1-1 gives the whole variable domain NAGVMQNPRHLVRRRGQEARLRCSPMKGHSHVYWYRQLPEEGLKFMVYLQKENIIDESGMPKERFSAEFPKEGPSILRIQQVVRGDSAAYFCASSVFNTEAFFGQGTRLTVV.

V is TRBV6-5 and J is TRBJ1-1; no reliable D call. The germline V gene has CDR1 MNHEY and CDR2 SVGAGI. V shed 8 bases and J shed 10 bases, with 14 bases lying between them. The CDR3 is 11 residues long. In DNA, the CDR3 is TGTGCCAGCGAGGACTCGCGGGGAGCTTTCTTT. Protein: CASEDSRGAFF.

This clone was seen a single time. The V call is TRBV10-2, the J call TRBJ2-7; D perhaps matches TRBD2 (5 bases). The germline gives CDR1 WSHSY, CDR2 SAAADI. The V end lost 7 bases, the J end lost 0 bases, and 13 bases lay between the germline ends. The CDR3 length is 14 residues. CDR3 coding DNA: TGCGCCAGCAAGAGGCCGGGAAGCTCCTACGAGCAGTACTTC. Amino acid sequence: CASKRPGSSYEQYF.

V gene TRBV28 combines with J gene TRBJ1-4; no firm D call. The ends were cut back, 7 bases at V and 0 bases at J, with 6 bases in the middle. The CDR3 has 13 residues. Germline V gene sequence: CDR1 MDHEN, CDR2 SYDVKM. The CDR3, as DNA: TGTGCCAGCACCCCCGCAACTAATGAAAAACTGTTTTTT. Amino acid sequence: CASTPATNEKLFF.

The J gene is TRBJ2-7, the V gene TRBV28, with a possible D match to TRBD1 (5 bases). Germline V lookup: CDR1 MDHEN, CDR2 SYDVKM. The germline V and J ends were trimmed by 1 base and 7 bases, with 11 bases remaining between them. The CDR3 covers 13 residues. CDR3 nucleotides: TGTGCCAGCAGTTTATCGCCAGGGCGTGAGCAGTACTTC. Translated, it gives CASSLSPGREQYF.

The chain uses TRBV5-4 and TRBJ2-5; unclear D gene. Looked up from germline, CDR1 is SGHNT and CDR2 is YYREEE (reference sequence). The CDR3 covers 13 residues. V dropped 0 bases and J dropped 3 bases, with 6 bases sitting between them. CDR3 sequence: CASSLDSKETQYF. CDR3 nucleotides: TGTGCCAGCAGCTTGGATTCCAAAGAGACCCAGTACTTC.

As DNA, the CDR3 is TGTGCCAGCAGCTTAGATCCCCTTACTGAAGCTTTCTTT. It translates to CASSLDPLTEAFF. V and J are TRBV11-3 and TRBJ1-1; no clear D gene. The germline CDR1 and CDR2 sequences are SGHNT and YENEEA. V lost 0 bases to trimming and J lost 5 bases, with 7 bases between them. The CDR3 contains 13 residues.

CDR3 DNA sequence: TGTGCCAGCTCCAGGACAGGGGGTTCGAACACCGGGGAGCTGTTTTTT. This codes for CASSRTGGSNTGELFF. The rearrangement uses TRBV18 and TRBJ2-2; 10 positions match TRBD1. The V segment lost 6 bases and the J segment 0 bases; nucleotides outside the gene matches: 4. Germline assignment: CDR1 KGHSH and CDR2 LQKENI. The CDR3 runs to 16 residues.

The chain joins TRBV7-3 to TRBJ2-3; 11 bases fit TRBD2. Per germline, CDR1 SGHTA and CDR2 FQGTGA. The V gene end was trimmed by 4 bases and the J gene end by 6 bases; junction bases not matched to a gene: 3. The CDR3 is 14 residues long. The CDR3 coding sequence is TGTGCCAGCAGCTCGACTAGCGGGATGGATACGCAGTATTTT. Amino acid sequence: CASSSTSGMDTQYF.

The chain employs TRBV5-4 and TRBJ1-2; the D gene is possibly TRBD1 (6 bases). Germline values: CDR1 SGHNT, CDR2 YYREEE (reference sequence). CDR3 length equals 14 residues. V was trimmed by 6 bases and J by 2 bases, leaving 14 bases between them. The CDR3 loop reads CASTFGQSNYGYTF. The CDR3 coding sequence is TGTGCCAGCACCTTCGGACAGTCCAACTATGGCTACACCTTC.

There are a few counts of this clone. V usage is TRBV2 and J usage is TRBJ1-5; 9 bases line up with TRBD1. J was trimmed by 5 bases and V by 4 bases; bases with no gene match: 3. CDR3 length: 14 amino acids. CDR1 and CDR2 (germline): SNHLY, FYNNEI. The CDR3 sequence is CASSVGQGHQPQHF. Written as DNA, the CDR3 is TGTGCCAGCAGTGTCGGACAGGGGCATCAGCCCCAGCATTTT.

The chain recombines TRBV28 with TRBJ2-1; TRBD1 matches at 10 bases. Germline lookup yields CDR1 MDHEN and CDR2 SYDVKM. The J segment lost 5 bases and the V segment lost 6 bases, leaving 7 bases of the junction unmatched. CDR3 length: 15 amino acids. CDR3 loop: CASSPTGTGDNEQFF. The CDR3 DNA reads as TGTGCCAGCAGCCCGACCGGGACAGGGGACAATGAGCAGTTCTTC. Supplemented by reference TRBV28 and TRBJ2-1, the full variable domain reads DVKVTQSSRYLVKRTGEKVFLECVQDMDHENMFWYRQDPGLGLRLIYFSYDVKMKEKGDIPEGYSVSREKKERFSLILESASTNQTSMYLCASSPTGTGDNEQFFGPGTRLTVL.

The V and J genes are TRBV21-1 and TRBJ1-1. TRBV21-1 is an annotated pseudogene. CDR3 size: 14 residues. The CDR3 reads CASSKCWGVSEAFF. Here the CDR3 DNA reads TGTGCCAGCAGCAAATGCTGGGGGGTCTCTGAAGCTTTCTTT.